One and the same sample provided the 32 T cell receptor beta chains below, sequenced in a study of lymphopenia after photon versus proton radiotherapy. Clones were sequenced by immunoSEQ multiplex PCR, and TCRdb holds only the in-frame ones, with some missing. The sample consists of some 29,000 clones, around 85% of them appearing once. This specimen was peripheral blood, taken from a patient treated with photon-based radiotherapy. Every receptor here comes from a man aged 45 to 65 with gastric cancer.

The chain has TRBV15 and TRBJ1-2, with D tentatively TRBD1 (5 bases). Germline V CDR1 and CDR2: LNHNV, YYDKDF (reference sequence). V was cut by 5 bases and J by 4 bases, with 20 bases left in between. The CDR3 has 16 amino acids. The CDR3 reads CATSRGLAGGGYGYTF. The CDR3 DNA sequence: TGTGCCACCAGCCGTGGACTAGCGGGCGGGGGCTATGGCTACACCTTC.

The chain combines TRBV6-1 with TRBJ2-5; a possible D gene is TRBD2 (6 bases). CDR3 length: 15 residues. Germline CDR1 and CDR2: MNHNS and SASEGT. The ends were cut back, 4 bases at V and 5 bases at J, with 17 bases in the middle. The CDR3, as DNA: TGTGCCAGCAGTGCAACTAGCACCCCGTGGGAGACCCAGTACTTC. Its translation is CASSATSTPWETQYF.

Note on this clone: The junction differs from germline at one of its ends, possibly a read error. This sample includes further DNA sequences coding for the same CDR3. The chain has TRBV7-9 and TRBJ1-1; possibly TRBD1 for D (5 bases). Looked up from germline, CDR1 is SEHNR and CDR2 is FQNEAQ (reference sequence). The CDR3 extends over 15 amino acids. The CDR3 region is CASSSLTVMNTEAFF. CDR3 nucleotides: TGCGCCAGCAGCTCCTTGACAGTTATGAACACTGAAGCTTTCTTT.

The rearrangement joins TRBV7-3 to TRBJ2-5; D unresolved. Germline CDR1 reads SGHTA; CDR2 reads FQGTGA. Trimming shortened V by 1 base and J by 4 bases, and 10 bases separated the two germline ends. The CDR3 is 14 residues long. As DNA, the CDR3 is TGTGCCAGCAGCTTAATGGGTCCAGGAGAGACCCAGTACTTC. Translation: CASSLMGPGETQYF.

The chain joins TRBV5-1 to TRBJ1-5; the D is unclear. CDR1 and CDR2 (germline): SGHRS, YFSETQ. This CDR3 is built from 14 residues. Trimming took off 3 bases at V and 2 bases at J, with 9 bases between the two ends. The CDR3 nucleotides are TGCGCCAGCAGCTACGACGGGGGCAATCAGCCCCAGCATTTT. Amino acid sequence: CASSYDGGNQPQHF.

The CDR3 spells CASQGIWNSPLHF. In nucleotides, the CDR3 is TGTGCCAGTCAAGGGATATGGAATTCACCCCTCCACTTT. This chain links TRBV19 with TRBJ1-6; no clear D gene. Trimming cost V 8 bases and J 7 bases, with 12 bases left between them. The CDR3 is 13 residues long. Per the germline V gene, CDR1 is LNHDA and CDR2 is SQIVND (reference sequence).

This clone was counted between two and nine times. This chain joins TRBV21-1 and TRBJ2-7; the table's D call of TRBD2 was not tested on the DNA. TRBV21-1 is tagged as a pseudogene. The CDR3 has 16 residues. The CDR3 bases are TGTGCCAGCAGCTGCACGGGTAAACTTACATCCTACGAGCAGTACTTC. Amino acid sequence: CASSCTGKLTSYEQYF.

The chain employs TRBV10-3 and TRBJ2-3, with D maybe TRBD1 (6 bases). The CDR3 length is 14 residues. V shed 6 bases and J shed 2 bases, with 12 bases lying between them. Germline V gene lookup returns CDR1 ENHRY and CDR2 SYGVKD. Here the CDR3 reads CAIRDTGLTDTQYF. The CDR3 nucleotides are TGTGCCATCAGAGACACAGGGCTCACAGATACGCAGTATTTT.

The gene calls are TRBV19 and TRBJ1-6; no definite D call. The CDR3 consists of 13 residues. CDR1 LNHDA and CDR2 SQIVND come from the germline V gene (reference sequence). Trimming stripped 5 bases from V and 7 bases from J, with 9 bases between. The chain's CDR3 is CASSGRVNSPLHF. The CDR3, as DNA: TGTGCCAGTAGTGGGCGGGTCAATTCACCCCTCCACTTT.

The V call is TRBV2, the J call TRBJ2-1; D not certain. The germline V and J ends were trimmed by 4 bases and 2 bases, with 9 bases remaining between them. The CDR3 sequence is 14 residues long. Germline V gives CDR1 SNHLY, CDR2 FYNNEI. The CDR3 DNA is TGTGCCAGCAGTGGGAGAACAGCCTACAATGAGCAGTTCTTC. Protein product: CASSGRTAYNEQFF. The full variable domain, rest sourced from reference TRBV2 and TRBJ2-1, is EPEVTQTPSHQVTQMGQEVILRCVPISNHLYFYWYRQILGQKVEFLVSFYNNEISEKSEIFDDQFSVERPDGSNFTLKIRSTKLEDSAMYFCASSGRTAYNEQFFGPGTRLTVL.

This chain uses TRBV28 with TRBJ1-4, with D unresolved. The CDR3 runs 13 residues. The V and J ends lost 5 bases and 8 bases respectively, with 12 bases between them. Looked up from germline, CDR1 is MDHEN and CDR2 is SYDVKM. The CDR3 DNA follows: TGTGCCAGCAGTAGGCTGCTTGGGGAAAAACTGTTTTTT. It translates to CASSRLLGEKLFF.

CDR3 DNA sequence: TGCGCCAGCAGTAATCTAGCGGGGGATGGGGAGCTGTTTTTT. Translating gives CASSNLAGDGELFF. The chain recombines TRBV5-1 with TRBJ2-2; 10 nucleotides line up with TRBD2. After removal of 5 bases from V and 8 bases from J, the junction contained 6 bases not matched to a gene. The CDR3 consists of 14 residues. CDR1 and CDR2 (germline): SGHRS, YFSETQ.

V is TRBV18 and J is TRBJ2-2; D could derive from TRBD1 or TRBD2 (5 bases each). The V gene's germline CDR1 is KGHSH and CDR2 LQKENI. The V gene lost 6 bases and the J gene lost 5 bases, with 10 bases spanning the gap. The CDR3 is 13 residues long. The CDR3 is CASSEGRTGELFF. The CDR3 bases are TGTGCCAGCTCCGAGGGGCGGACCGGGGAGCTGTTTTTT.

This clone has a single count. The chain carries TRBV7-3 and TRBJ2-5, with D tentatively TRBD1 (6 bases). The CDR3 sequence is 14 residues long. Germline V CDR1 and CDR2: SGHTA, FQGTGA. Between the trimmed V and J ends, which lost 5 bases and 6 bases, there was a span of 16 bases. Here the CDR3 reads CASSNNGWGQTQYF. CDR3 nucleotides: TGTGCCAGCAGCAATAACGGGTGGGGGCAGACCCAGTACTTC.

By sample fraction, this clone is medium-sized. CDR3 amino acids: CASSQDRGFSYNEQFF. CDR3 coding DNA: TGCGCCAGCAGCCAAGATCGGGGATTCTCCTACAATGAGCAGTTCTTC. V usage is TRBV4-1 and J usage is TRBJ2-1; TRBD2 might be the D (5 bases). The V and J ends lost 0 bases and 0 bases respectively, with 9 bases between them. Germline CDR1 and CDR2: MGHRA and YSYEKL. This CDR3 has 16 amino acids.

This clone has a handful of counts. The chain joins TRBV7-2 to TRBJ2-7; no definite D call. CDR1 is SGHTA, CDR2 FQGNSA, per germline. Trimming shortened V by 1 base and J by 2 bases, and 6 bases separated the two germline ends. This CDR3 has 13 residues. In nucleotides, the CDR3 is TGTGCCAGCAGCTTAGAAGCGACCTACGAGCAGTACGTC. Protein sequence: CASSLEATYEQYV.

The chain recombines TRBV2 with TRBJ1-1, with D possibly matching TRBD1 (6 bases). The CDR3 has 13 amino acids. CDR1 and CDR2 (germline): SNHLY, FYNNEI. The V gene lost 4 bases and the J gene lost 8 bases, with 14 bases spanning the gap. The CDR3 loop reads CASSVQQGAEAFF. In DNA, the CDR3 is TGTGCCAGCAGTGTTCAACAGGGTGCCGAAGCTTTCTTT. Using reference TRBV2 and TRBJ1-1 for the parts outside the CDR3, the full variable domain is EPEVTQTPSHQVTQMGQEVILRCVPISNHLYFYWYRQILGQKVEFLVSFYNNEISEKSEIFDDQFSVERPDGSNFTLKIRSTKLEDSAMYFCASSVQQGAEAFFGQGTRLTVV.

In DNA, the CDR3 is TGCGCCAGCAGCCTGACAGGCAGTGGGGATACGCAGTATTTT. Amino acids: CASSLTGSGDTQYF. The V gene is TRBV5-1, the J gene TRBJ2-3, with TRBD1 as a possible D gene (6 bases). CDR1 SGHRS and CDR2 YFSETQ come from the germline V gene. The CDR3 is 14 amino acids. V lost 4 bases and J lost 6, with 15 bases in between.

This clone was seen once. CDR3 sequence: CASSLARTGVGSPLHF. The CDR3 DNA follows: TGCGCCAGCAGCTTGGCCCGTACAGGGGTGGGATCACCCCTCCACTTT. The V call is TRBV5-1, the J call TRBJ1-6; TRBD1 matches 7 bases. The CDR3 runs 16 residues. The germline CDR1 and CDR2 sequences are SGHRS and YFSETQ. The trim removed 0 bases at V and 10 bases at J, leaving 10 bases unmatched.

The V gene is TRBV27, the J gene TRBJ1-1, with 8 positions matching TRBD1. Germline values: CDR1 MNHEY, CDR2 SMNVEV (reference sequence). The CDR3 sequence is 16 residues long. V was clipped by 5 bases and J by 5 bases; unmatched bases: 13. CDR3 coding DNA: TGTGCCAGCAGTCCACGGACAGGGCGAAGGAATACTGAAGCTTTCTTT. As protein: CASSPRTGRRNTEAFF.

The chain joins TRBV18 to TRBJ1-5; D unclear. Trimming took 2 bases from V and 7 from J, leaving 12 bases between them. The length of the CDR3 is 14 residues. Germline CDR1 reads KGHSH; CDR2 reads LQKENI. The CDR3 DNA sequence: TGTGCCAGCTCACCAGAAAGACGGGAACAGCCCCAGCATTTT. Translating it yields CASSPERREQPQHF.

This clone showed up just a few times. This chain connects TRBV19 to TRBJ2-6; 7 positions match TRBD1. Germline trimming cut 7 bases from V and 0 bases from J; bases unmatched to any gene: 6. CDR1 is LNHDA and CDR2 is SQIVND in the germline V gene (reference sequence). The CDR3 is made up of 16 amino acids. This CDR3 reads CASMRQGSSGANVLTF. CDR3 sequence (DNA): TGTGCCAGTATGAGACAGGGAAGCTCTGGGGCCAACGTCCTGACTTTC.

In nucleotides, the CDR3 is TGTGCCAGCAGTTTAGTGGGAGGGTACGAGCAGTACTTC. It specifies CASSLVGGYEQYF. The V and J genes are TRBV27 and TRBJ2-7, with TRBD2 identical over 7 bases. This CDR3 comprises 13 residues. The germline CDR1 and CDR2 sequences are MNHEY and SMNVEV (reference sequence). V gave up 2 bases and J gave up 4 bases; unmatched junction bases: 2.

The V and J genes are TRBV12-1 and TRBJ1-4; the table gives TRBD1 as D, unverified against the DNA. TRBV12-1 is flagged as a pseudogene. The CDR3 has 14 residues. CDR3 region: CASSGTDNNEKLFF. DNA for the CDR3: TGTGCCAGCAGCGGGACAGACAATAATGAAAAACTGTTTTTT.

The table lists this clone with a count of one. This rearrangement joins TRBV11-2 to TRBJ2-3; perhaps TRBD1 as D (5 bases). The CDR3 is made up of 16 amino acids. V lost 1 base and J 2 bases, leaving 13 bases between the germline ends. Germline V gives CDR1 SGHAT, CDR2 FQNNGV. CDR3 region: CASSLVGRGYTDTQYF. The DNA for the CDR3 is TGTGCCAGCAGCTTAGTAGGTAGGGGTTACACAGATACGCAGTATTTT.

This clone was observed a single time. V gene TRBV5-6 combines with J gene TRBJ2-1, with TRBD2 matching over 8 bases. This CDR3 contains 18 residues. Germline lookup yields CDR1 SGHDT and CDR2 YYEEEE. With V trimmed by 4 bases and J by 6 bases, 18 bases remained unmatched. CDR3 sequence: CASSLSLLAGGALNEQFF. The CDR3 DNA follows: TGTGCCAGCAGCCTTAGTTTACTAGCCGGGGGGGCCCTCAATGAGCAGTTCTTC.

This chain connects TRBV19 to TRBJ1-6, with D unclear. This CDR3 region has 14 residues. Germline assignment: CDR1 LNHDA and CDR2 SQIVND (reference sequence). The V gene lost 7 bases and the J gene lost 7 bases, with 14 bases spanning the gap. This chain's CDR3 is CASTPTGENSPLHF. The CDR3 coding sequence is TGTGCCAGTACCCCCACTGGGGAAAATTCACCCCTCCACTTT.

The chain employs TRBV5-6 and TRBJ1-4, with D perhaps TRBD1 (6 bases). Between the trimmed V and J ends, which lost 1 base and 1 base, there was a span of 14 bases. Germline values: CDR1 SGHDT, CDR2 YYEEEE. This CDR3 comprises 17 residues. The CDR3 protein is CASSLYLSGVTNEKLFF. CDR3 DNA sequence: TGTGCCAGCAGCTTGTACCTCTCAGGGGTAACTAATGAAAAACTGTTTTTT. Complete variable domain (other parts from reference TRBV5-6 and TRBJ1-4): DAGVTQSPTHLIKTRGQQVTLRCSPKSGHDTVSWYQQALGQGPQFIFQYYEEEERQRGNFPDRFSGHQFPNYSSELNVNALLLGDSALYLCASSLYLSGVTNEKLFFGSGTQLSVL.

In its sample, this clone was seen a few times. V usage is TRBV18 and J usage is TRBJ2-5; D unresolved. This CDR3 is built from 14 residues. V lost 6 bases to trimming and J lost 1 base, with 12 bases between them. From germline, CDR1 is KGHSH and CDR2 LQKENI. CDR3: CASSPGEVQETQYF. As DNA, the CDR3 is TGTGCCAGCTCTCCCGGAGAGGTCCAAGAGACCCAGTACTTC.

This chain uses TRBV6-1 with TRBJ1-6; D possibly corresponds to TRBD1 (5 bases). V was shortened by 8 bases and J by 7 bases, with 12 bases between the two germline ends. Germline V lookup: CDR1 MNHNS, CDR2 SASEGT. The CDR3 covers 13 residues. CDR3 nucleotide sequence: TGTGCCAGCTCGGACACTTTAAATTCACCCCTCCACTTT. Translating gives CASSDTLNSPLHF.

The rearrangement uses TRBV9 and TRBJ2-6; 8 bases fit TRBD1. The V gene end was trimmed by 3 bases and the J gene end by 0 bases; junction bases not matched to a gene: 5. CDR3 length equals 17 residues. CDR1 SGDLS and CDR2 YYNGEE come from the germline V gene. This CDR3 reads CASSDGTGHSGANVLTF. The CDR3 bases are TGTGCCAGCAGCGACGGGACAGGCCACTCTGGGGCCAACGTCCTGACTTTC.

V usage is TRBV19 and J usage is TRBJ2-6; no firm D call. V shed 3 bases and J shed 1 base, with 10 bases lying between them. The germline V gene encodes CDR1 LNHDA and CDR2 SQIVND (reference sequence). The CDR3 contains 16 residues. CDR3 nucleotide sequence: TGTGCCAGTAGTATGGAAGGTGGGTCTGGGGCCAACGTCCTGACTTTC. This gives the protein CASSMEGGSGANVLTF.